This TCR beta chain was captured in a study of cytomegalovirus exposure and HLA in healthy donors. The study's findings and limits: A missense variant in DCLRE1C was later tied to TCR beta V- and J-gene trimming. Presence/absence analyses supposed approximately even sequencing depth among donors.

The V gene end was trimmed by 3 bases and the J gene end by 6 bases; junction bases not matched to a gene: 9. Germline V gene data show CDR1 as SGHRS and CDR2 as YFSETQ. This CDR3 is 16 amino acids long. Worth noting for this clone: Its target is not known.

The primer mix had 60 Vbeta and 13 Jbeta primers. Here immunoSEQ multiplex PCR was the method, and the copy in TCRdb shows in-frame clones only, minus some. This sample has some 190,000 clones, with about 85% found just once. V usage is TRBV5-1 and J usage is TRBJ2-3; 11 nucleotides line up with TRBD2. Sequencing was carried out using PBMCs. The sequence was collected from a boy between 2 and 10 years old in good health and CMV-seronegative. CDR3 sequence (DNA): TGCGCCAGCAGCTACCCACTAGCGGGAGACGCGGATACGCAGTATTTT. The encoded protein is CASSYPLAGDADTQYF.